A single sample gave rise to the 32 T cell receptor beta chains below, sequenced in a study of shared clonotypes between healthy human individuals. Only in-frame clones appear in the TCRdb table, and some are missing; sequencing was by immunoSEQ multiplex PCR. The sample carries around 530,000 clones, around 81% recorded once. Sequencing was performed on PBMCs. The origin of the receptors is a woman in her 40s in good health. Some clones in this sample may be carry-over from other donors' samples.

The V gene is TRBV7-9, the J gene TRBJ2-1; no clear D. The V gene lost 5 bases and the J gene lost 3 bases, with 5 bases spanning the gap. The germline V gene encodes CDR1 SEHNR and CDR2 FQNEAQ (reference sequence). The CDR3 has 12 residues. In DNA, the CDR3 is TGTGCCAGCAGCGCGGACTACAATGAGCAGTTCTTC. Amino acid sequence: CASSADYNEQFF.

This clone appeared a few times. The rearrangement joins TRBV7-9 to TRBJ2-7; the D is unclear. The V end lost 5 bases, the J end lost 0 bases, and 5 bases lay between the germline ends. CDR3 size: 12 residues. From germline, CDR1 is SEHNR and CDR2 FQNEAQ (reference sequence). CDR3 sequence: CASSPVSYEQYF. In nucleotides, the CDR3 is TGTGCCAGCAGCCCGGTCTCCTACGAGCAGTACTTC.

On this clone: The junction departs from the called germline gene at one end, perhaps through a read error. Different DNA sequences within this sample yield the same CDR3. The rearrangement joins TRBV18 to TRBJ2-6; possible D gene TRBD1, 5 bases. CDR3 length equals 17 residues. Germline V gene sequence: CDR1 KGHSH, CDR2 LQKENI. The CDR3 DNA sequence: TGTGCCAGCTCACCTAGCCAGGTCACCTCTGGGGCCAACGTCTTGACTTTC. This sequence encodes CASSPSQVTSGANVLTF. Variable domain in full (rest from reference TRBV18 and TRBJ2-6): NAGVMQNPRHLVRRRGQEARLRCSPMKGHSHVYWYRQLPEEGLKFMVYLQKENIIDESGMPKERFSAEFPKEGPSILRIQQVVRGDSAAYFCASSPSQVTSGANVLTFGAGSRLTVL.

This clone appeared a single time. The chain recombines TRBV2 with TRBJ1-1; 11 nucleotides line up with TRBD1. The CDR3 has 13 amino acids. Germline lookup yields CDR1 SNHLY and CDR2 FYNNEI. The CDR3 region is CATHRDRGTEAFF. In DNA, the CDR3 is TGTGCGACCCACCGGGACAGGGGGACTGAAGCTTTCTTT.

The V gene is TRBV13, the J gene TRBJ2-1; TRBD2 matches 14 bases. The CDR3 contains 16 residues. Germline CDR1 reads PRHDT; CDR2 reads FYEKMQ (reference sequence). J was trimmed by 6 bases and V by 5 bases; bases with no gene match: 6. The CDR3 loop reads CASSSTGLAGGNEQFF. The CDR3 DNA is TGTGCCAGCAGCAGCACCGGACTAGCGGGAGGCAATGAGCAGTTCTTC.

The rearrangement joins TRBV9 to TRBJ1-4; D is unclear. The V gene lost 4 bases and the J gene lost 0 bases, with 10 bases spanning the gap. CDR1 and CDR2 from the germline V gene are SGDLS and YYNGEE. The CDR3 length is 15 residues. CDR3 coding DNA: TGTGCCAGCAGCCCCCATTTAGCAACTAATGAAAAACTGTTTTTT. Translated: CASSPHLATNEKLFF.

This rearrangement joins TRBV30 to TRBJ1-3, with 8 bases that match TRBD1. Germline V gene lookup returns CDR1 GTSNPN and CDR2 SVGIG (reference sequence). J lost 4 bases, V lost 4 bases, and 6 bases had no gene match. CDR3 length equals 14 residues. CDR3 nucleotide sequence: TGTGCCTGGACCCAGGGGGCGGGAGGAAACACCATATATTTT. Residues: CAWTQGAGGNTIYF.

This rearrangement joins TRBV28 to TRBJ2-3; 7 nucleotides match TRBD1. J was trimmed by 2 bases and V by 6 bases; bases with no gene match: 2. The CDR3 is 13 residues long. The germline V gene encodes CDR1 MDHEN and CDR2 SYDVKM. CDR3 DNA: TGTGCCAGCAGCGAGGGGGCCACAGATACGCAGTATTTT. Translated, it gives CASSEGATDTQYF.

The chain couples TRBV5-1 to TRBJ2-2; possibly TRBD2 for D (6 bases). V was clipped by 0 bases and J by 4 bases, with 10 bases between them. The V gene's germline CDR1 is SGHRS and CDR2 YFSETQ. The CDR3 covers 15 residues. CDR3 coding DNA: TGCGCCAGCAGCTTGGTTACTAGCTCCACCGGGGAGCTGTTTTTT. Its protein is CASSLVTSSTGELFF.

This chain connects TRBV9 to TRBJ2-3; 10 positions match TRBD2. Trimming took 0 bases from V and 3 from J; bases not matched to a gene: 7. Germline CDR1 and CDR2: SGDLS and YYNGEE. The CDR3 length is 17 residues. This CDR3 reads CASSVAGLAGVTDTQYF. Written as DNA, the CDR3 is TGTGCCAGCAGCGTAGCAGGGCTAGCGGGAGTGACAGATACGCAGTATTTT.

The chain links TRBV6-5 to TRBJ2-7; 9 positions agree with TRBD1. This CDR3 contains 14 residues. Trimming at V came to 6 bases and at J to 7 bases, leaving 10 bases not matched to a gene. Germline V lookup: CDR1 MNHEY, CDR2 SVGAGI. The chain's CDR3 is CASRGTGSFWEQYF. DNA of the CDR3: TGTGCCAGCAGAGGGACAGGGAGCTTTTGGGAGCAGTACTTC.

This clone has ten or more counts. This rearrangement joins TRBV28 to TRBJ2-7; maybe TRBD1 (6 bases). The CDR3 loop spans 13 amino acids. Between the trimmed V and J ends, which lost 7 bases and 4 bases, there was a span of 14 bases. Looked up from germline, CDR1 is MDHEN and CDR2 is SYDVKM. CDR3 amino acids: CASMNREPYEQYF. DNA of the CDR3: TGTGCCAGCATGAACAGGGAGCCTTACGAGCAGTACTTC.

Points on this clone: The germline gene is not matched at one end of the junction; a read error may be the cause. The chain employs TRBV4-3 and TRBJ2-2, with a possible D match to TRBD2 (7 bases). Germline V lookup: CDR1 LGHNA, CDR2 YSLEER. The CDR3 extends over 17 amino acids. For the CDR3, the DNA is TGCGCCAGCGGCCAAGGACGAGGGGGGGCGAACACCGGGGAGCTGTTTTTT. This codes for CASGQGRGGANTGELFF.

This clone was seen a handful of times. V is TRBV7-9 and J is TRBJ2-1; 11 bases align to TRBD2. The CDR3 runs to 16 residues. CDR1 and CDR2 from the germline V gene are SEHNR and FQNEAQ (reference sequence). The trim removed 0 bases at V and 5 bases at J, leaving 3 bases unmatched. The CDR3 DNA sequence: TGTGCCAGCAGCTTAGCACTAGCGGGAGCCCACAATGAGCAGTTCTTC. Amino acid sequence: CASSLALAGAHNEQFF.

The rearrangement links TRBV5-6 to TRBJ1-3; D gene uncertain. The CDR3 runs 18 residues. Trimming removed 0 bases from V and 0 bases from J, with 16 bases in between. The V gene's germline CDR1 is SGHDT and CDR2 YYEEEE. The CDR3 DNA reads as TGTGCCAGCAGCTTGGTGGGGATTGCCGGTCCCTCTGGAAACACCATATATTTT. Protein product: CASSLVGIAGPSGNTIYF.

A remark on this clone: This sample includes further DNA sequences coding for the same CDR3. This chain connects TRBV19 to TRBJ1-5; D is perhaps TRBD1 (6 bases). Trimming took off 2 bases at V and 4 bases at J, with 18 bases between the two ends. CDR1 is LNHDA, CDR2 SQIVND, per germline (reference sequence). The CDR3 length is 17 residues. CDR3 sequence: CASSIPGTGRLNQPQHF. The CDR3, as DNA: TGTGCCAGTAGTATACCGGGCACAGGGAGGCTAAATCAGCCCCAGCATTTT.

The rearrangement links TRBV4-3 to TRBJ1-1; TRBD1 is a possible D gene (5 bases). V was cut by 0 bases and J by 11 bases, with 19 bases left in between. In germline, CDR1 is LGHNA, CDR2 YSLEER. This CDR3 has 15 residues. In nucleotides, the CDR3 is TGCGCCAGCAGCCAAGACCTTCGGGGCCAAGGACGGGCTTTCTTT. This codes for CASSQDLRGQGRAFF.

CDR3 bases: TGTGCCAGCAGCTTAGTGCGGGGGCAGGGGGCTCATGATGAGCAGTTCTTC. Protein sequence: CASSLVRGQGAHDEQFF. The J gene is TRBJ2-1, the V gene TRBV7-2, with D possibly TRBD1 on 8 matching bases. V shed 1 base and J shed 8 bases, with 21 bases lying between them. The CDR3 is 17 amino acids. CDR1 and CDR2 (germline): SGHTA, FQGNSA. Supplemented by reference TRBV7-2 and TRBJ2-1, the full variable domain reads GAGVSQSPSNKVTEKGKDVELRCDPISGHTALYWYRQSLGQGLEFLIYFQGNSAPDKSGLPSDRFSAERTGGSVSTLTIQRTQQEDSAVYLCASSLVRGQGAHDEQFFGPGTRLTVL.

The CDR3 sequence is CASSSGVGGYTF. The CDR3 DNA reads TGTGCCAGCAGTTCCGGGGTTGGAGGCTACACCTTC. This rearrangement joins TRBV27 to TRBJ1-2; D not resolved. Germline V gene sequence: CDR1 MNHEY, CDR2 SMNVEV (reference sequence). The V gene lost 4 bases and the J gene lost 8 bases, with 11 bases spanning the gap. This CDR3 is built from 12 residues.

The J gene is TRBJ2-7, the V gene TRBV7-3, with a tentative D call TRBD2 (5 bases). Trimming took 2 bases from V and 5 from J, leaving 10 bases between them. The CDR3 runs 13 residues. Looked up from germline, CDR1 is SGHTA and CDR2 is FQGTGA. The CDR3: CASSLGPSNEQYF. Here the CDR3 DNA reads TGTGCCAGCAGCTTAGGCCCTAGCAACGAGCAGTACTTC.

V and J are TRBV18 and TRBJ2-1, with D perhaps matching TRBD2 (6 bases). Germline CDR1 KGHSH, CDR2 LQKENI. With 5 bases removed from V and 6 bases from J, the gap between germline ends came to 14 bases. This CDR3 has 14 amino acids. CDR3 region: CASSSAGTLNEQFF. CDR3 DNA: TGTGCCAGCTCAAGCGCCGGGACTCTCAATGAGCAGTTCTTC.

The rearrangement uses TRBV9 and TRBJ1-1; TRBD1 aligns across 9 bases. The V gene's germline CDR1 is SGDLS and CDR2 YYNGEE. The CDR3 is made up of 18 amino acids. V was pared by 0 bases and J by 0 bases, with 9 bases of the junction left unmatched. CDR3 coding DNA: TGTGCCAGCAGCGTAGGACCCACAGGGGGCCAAATGAACACTGAAGCTTTCTTT. Encoded protein: CASSVGPTGGQMNTEAFF.

The V call is TRBV19, the J call TRBJ1-2; 8 bases are shared with TRBD1. The germline CDR1 and CDR2 sequences are LNHDA and SQIVND (reference sequence). V dropped 5 bases and J dropped 0; count of bases not matched to a gene: 2. The CDR3 runs 14 residues. The CDR3 region is CASSQQGANYGYTF. The CDR3 DNA follows: TGTGCCAGTAGTCAACAGGGGGCTAACTATGGCTACACCTTC.

This clone was counted once. The chain has TRBV7-3 and TRBJ2-5, with 7 bases lining up with TRBD2. Looked up from germline, CDR1 is SGHTA and CDR2 is FQGTGA. This CDR3 contains 15 residues. V gave up 4 bases and J gave up 1 base; unmatched junction bases: 6. The CDR3 nucleotides read TGTGCCAGCAGCTCCCCGGGACTAATCCAAGAGACCCAGTACTTC. Translating it yields CASSSPGLIQETQYF.

The chain has TRBV18 and TRBJ2-5, with D perhaps being TRBD1 or TRBD2 (5 bases each). The V gene lost 2 bases and the J gene lost 3 bases, with 13 bases spanning the gap. This CDR3 region has 15 residues. Germline loops: CDR1 KGHSH, CDR2 LQKENI. CDR3: CASSPYFGTEETQYF. The CDR3 DNA sequence: TGTGCCAGCTCACCATATTTCGGGACGGAAGAGACCCAGTACTTC.

This clone has just a few counts. The genes are TRBV11-2 and TRBJ2-5, with a weak D call TRBD2 (6 bases). The CDR3 has 16 amino acids. Trimming stripped 3 bases from V and 2 bases from J, with 16 bases between. CDR1 is SGHAT, CDR2 FQNNGV, per germline. The DNA for the CDR3 is TGTGCCAGCAGCTTTAGCGGAAGCATCTTTCAAGAGACCCAGTACTTC. This codes for CASSFSGSIFQETQYF.

The chain combines TRBV29-1 with TRBJ2-1; a possible D gene is TRBD1 (5 bases). V was clipped by 5 bases and J by 4 bases, with 18 bases between them. The CDR3 extends over 15 amino acids. Germline V gives CDR1 SQVTM, CDR2 ANQGSEA. As DNA, the CDR3 is TGCAGCGTTACTTTACCTCGACAGAAGTACAATGAGCAGTTCTTC. It yields the protein CSVTLPRQKYNEQFF.

The chain uses TRBV13 and TRBJ2-7; no clear D gene. V was cut by 5 bases and J by 3 bases, with 23 bases left in between. The CDR3 sequence is 17 residues long. Germline CDR1 reads PRHDT; CDR2 reads FYEKMQ (reference sequence). The CDR3 DNA follows: TGTGCCAGCAGCAAGACCCCTTTAGGCCCCAATGGCTACGAGCAGTACTTC. This codes for CASSKTPLGPNGYEQYF.

The CDR3 coding sequence is TGTGCCAGCAGCTTAAGGGGGCGAAATTCACCCCTCCACTTT. It yields the protein CASSLRGRNSPLHF. J is TRBJ1-6 and V is TRBV7-2; TRBD1 matches at 7 bases. In germline, CDR1 is SGHTA, CDR2 FQGNSA. Trimming removed 2 bases from V and 7 bases from J; junction bases left unmatched: 2. This CDR3 region has 14 residues.

The gene calls are TRBV7-2 and TRBJ1-2, with TRBD1 as a possible D gene (6 bases). The germline CDR1 and CDR2 sequences are SGHTA and FQGNSA. The CDR3 extends over 13 amino acids. The V and J ends lost 1 base and 4 bases respectively, with 7 bases between them. The CDR3 here is CASSLDRVYGYTF. Written as DNA, the CDR3 is TGTGCCAGCAGCTTAGACAGGGTCTATGGCTACACCTTC.

The chain uses TRBV4-1 and TRBJ1-2; tentatively, D is TRBD1 (5 bases). The germline V gene has CDR1 MGHRA and CDR2 YSYEKL. V gave up 0 bases and J gave up 4 bases, with 12 bases separating them. The CDR3 spans 15 residues. In DNA, the CDR3 is TGCGCCAGCAGCCAAGATGGCAGGGTCCCCTATGGCTACACCTTC. Protein product: CASSQDGRVPYGYTF.

The chain has TRBV30 and TRBJ2-5; 8 bases agree with TRBD2. Germline CDR1 is GTSNPN and CDR2 is SVGIG (reference sequence). V lost 3 bases to trimming and J lost 4 bases; unmatched junction nucleotides: 22. This CDR3 contains 19 residues. DNA of the CDR3: TGTGCCTGGAGGCCCATCTCCAGTACGGCGGGAGGTAGAGGAGAGACCCAGTACTTC. Protein sequence: CAWRPISSTAGGRGETQYF.